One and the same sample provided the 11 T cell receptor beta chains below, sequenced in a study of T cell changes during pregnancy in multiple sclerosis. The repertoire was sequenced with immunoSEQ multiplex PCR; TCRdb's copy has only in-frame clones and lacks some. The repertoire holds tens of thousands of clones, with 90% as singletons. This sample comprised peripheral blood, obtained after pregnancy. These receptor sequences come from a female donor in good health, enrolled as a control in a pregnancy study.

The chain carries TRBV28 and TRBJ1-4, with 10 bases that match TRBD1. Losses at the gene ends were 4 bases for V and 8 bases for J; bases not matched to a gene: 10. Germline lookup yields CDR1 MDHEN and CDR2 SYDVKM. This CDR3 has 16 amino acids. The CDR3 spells CASSSTPGQGKEKLFF. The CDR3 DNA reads TGTGCCAGCAGTTCTACCCCGGGACAGGGGAAAGAAAAACTGTTTTTT.

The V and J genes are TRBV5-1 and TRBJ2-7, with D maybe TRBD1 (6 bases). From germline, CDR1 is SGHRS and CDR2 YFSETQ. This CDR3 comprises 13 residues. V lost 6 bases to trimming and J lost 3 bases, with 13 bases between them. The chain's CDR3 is CASTRDIFYEQYF. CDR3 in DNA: TGCGCCAGCACCCGGGACATCTTCTACGAGCAGTACTTC.

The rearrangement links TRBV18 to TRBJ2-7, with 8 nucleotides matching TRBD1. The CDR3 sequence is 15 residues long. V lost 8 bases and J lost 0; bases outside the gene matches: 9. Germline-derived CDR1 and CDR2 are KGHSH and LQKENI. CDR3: CASHMGQDSSYEQYF. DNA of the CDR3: TGTGCCAGCCATATGGGACAGGACAGCTCCTACGAGCAGTACTTC.

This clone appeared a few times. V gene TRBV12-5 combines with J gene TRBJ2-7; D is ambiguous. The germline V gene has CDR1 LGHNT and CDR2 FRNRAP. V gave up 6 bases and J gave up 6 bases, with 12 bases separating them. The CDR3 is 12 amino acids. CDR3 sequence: CASGLGDAEQYF. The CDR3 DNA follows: TGTGCTAGTGGCCTTGGAGACGCCGAGCAGTACTTC.

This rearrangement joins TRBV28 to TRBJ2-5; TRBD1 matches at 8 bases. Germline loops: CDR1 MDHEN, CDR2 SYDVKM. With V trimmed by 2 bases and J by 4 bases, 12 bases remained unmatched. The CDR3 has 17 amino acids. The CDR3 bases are TGTGCCAGCAGTTTAGGTCAAGGACAGGGAATAAGAGAGACCCAGTACTTC. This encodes CASSLGQGQGIRETQYF. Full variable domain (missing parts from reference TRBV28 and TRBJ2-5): DVKVTQSSRYLVKRTGEKVFLECVQDMDHENMFWYRQDPGLGLRLIYFSYDVKMKEKGDIPEGYSVSREKKERFSLILESASTNQTSMYLCASSLGQGQGIRETQYFGPGTRLLVL.

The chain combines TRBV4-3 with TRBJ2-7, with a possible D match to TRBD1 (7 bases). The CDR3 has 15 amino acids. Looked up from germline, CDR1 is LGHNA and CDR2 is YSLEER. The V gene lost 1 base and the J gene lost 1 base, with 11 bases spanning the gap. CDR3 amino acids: CASSQVAGGSYEQYF. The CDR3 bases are TGCGCCAGCAGCCAAGTGGCAGGGGGGTCCTACGAGCAGTACTTC.

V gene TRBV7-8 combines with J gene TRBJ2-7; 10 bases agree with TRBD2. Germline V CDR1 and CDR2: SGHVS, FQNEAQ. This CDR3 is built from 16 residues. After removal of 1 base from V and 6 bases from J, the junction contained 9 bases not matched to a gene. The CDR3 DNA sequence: TGTGCCAGCAGCTTAGTGGCTAGCGGGGGCCTAGTCGAGCAGTACTTC. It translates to CASSLVASGGLVEQYF.

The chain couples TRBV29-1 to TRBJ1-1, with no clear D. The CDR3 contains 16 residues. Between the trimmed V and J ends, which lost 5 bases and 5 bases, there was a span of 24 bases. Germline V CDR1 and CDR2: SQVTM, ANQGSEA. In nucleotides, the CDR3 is TGCAGCGTTAAGAGGCCTGGACTTCAGCGGGAAACTGAAGCTTTCTTT. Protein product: CSVKRPGLQRETEAFF.

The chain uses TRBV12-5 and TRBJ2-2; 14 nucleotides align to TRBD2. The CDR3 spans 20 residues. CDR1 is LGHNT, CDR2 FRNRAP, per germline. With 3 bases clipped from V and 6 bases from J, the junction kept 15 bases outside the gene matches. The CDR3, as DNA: TGTGCTAGTGGTTTTCTCGAGACTAGCGGGAGGGCCTGGGGACCCGGGGAGCTGTTTTTT. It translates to CASGFLETSGRAWGPGELFF. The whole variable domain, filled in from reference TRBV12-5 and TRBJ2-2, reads DARVTQTPRHKVTEMGQEVTMRCQPILGHNTVFWYRQTMMQGLELLAYFRNRAPLDDSGMPKDRFSAEMPDATLATLKIQPSEPRDSAVYFCASGFLETSGRAWGPGELFFGEGSRLTVL.

CDR3 region: CASSQDGQGSGGANVLTF. DNA for the CDR3: TGTGCCAGCAGCCAAGACGGACAGGGGTCTGGCGGGGCCAACGTCCTGACTTTC. The rearrangement links TRBV4-2 to TRBJ2-6, with TRBD1 identical over 9 bases. The germline gives CDR1 LGHNA, CDR2 YNFKEQ. Losses at the gene ends were 0 bases for V and 4 bases for J; bases not matched to a gene: 7. This CDR3 contains 18 residues.

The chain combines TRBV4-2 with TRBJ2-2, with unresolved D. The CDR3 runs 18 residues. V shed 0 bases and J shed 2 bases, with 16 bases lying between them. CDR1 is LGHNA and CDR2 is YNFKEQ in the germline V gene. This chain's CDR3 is CASSQDPLVGLNTGELFF. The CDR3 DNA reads TGTGCCAGCAGCCAAGACCCACTGGTGGGCTTAAACACCGGGGAGCTGTTTTTT.